What follows describes a single T cell receptor (beta chain). These data come from a study of tumor-infiltrating lymphocytes in localized non-small cell lung cancer. The assay was immunoSEQ multiplex PCR, and TCRdb's table has in-frame clones only and misses some. The table includes some 15,000 clones, around 78% detected once. The CDR3 length is 15 residues. V lost 5 bases and J lost 3; bases outside the gene matches: 6. Germline loops: CDR1 LNHDA, CDR2 SQIVND (reference sequence). The rearrangement links TRBV19 to TRBJ1-3, with 8 bases identical to TRBD1. Sequenced material: lung tumor tissue. This TCR derives from a human donor with non-small cell lung cancer. CDR3 protein: CASSGQGSDGNTIYF. The DNA of the CDR3 is TGTGCCAGTAGTGGACAGGGATCGGATGGAAACACCATATATTTT.